The TCR beta chain described here comes from a study of blood T cell repertoires in COVID-19. Clones were sequenced by immunoSEQ multiplex PCR, and TCRdb holds only the in-frame ones, with some missing. The profile covers some 250,000 clones, with 83% appearing a single time and approximately 5.3% taken by the ten largest. The J segment lost 4 bases and the V segment lost 6 bases, leaving 12 bases of the junction unmatched. This CDR3 region has 17 residues. V gene TRBV23-1 combines with J gene TRBJ2-1; TRBD1 aligns across 10 bases. TRBV23-1 is an open reading frame, and its role is uncertain. The sequence was collected from a man older than 75 with acute or convalescent COVID-19. Sequenced: peripheral blood. This chain's CDR3 is CASSQVRDRGRYNEQFF. The CDR3 DNA follows: TGCGCCAGCAGCCAGGTTAGAGACAGGGGGCGTTACAATGAGCAGTTCTTC.